This TCR beta chain was observed in a study of blood T cell repertoires in COVID-19. The overall study: PBMCs, B-cell-depleted T cells, or T cells provided the cDNA or gDNA that made up the material.

In the original processing: For nucleated cells, counts were estimated from reference gene primer amplification. The data were produced by immunoSEQ multiplex PCR, yet TCRdb's version contains in-frame clones alone and is incomplete. From that table come the V and J calls and clone size; the DNA was used to work out D and trimming. The sample consists of about 21,000 clones, approximately 83% of them appearing once. The sample was peripheral blood. The TCR sequence derives from a human donor in a cohort sampled during active COVID-19.

The CDR3 reads CASSTGQGGFNSPLHF. CDR3 DNA: TGCGCCAGCAGCACGGGACAGGGAGGTTTTAATTCACCCCTCCACTTT. The chain uses TRBV5-1 and TRBJ1-6; 9 bases agree with TRBD1. Germline CDR1 is SGHRS and CDR2 is YFSETQ. J gave up 6 bases and V 4 bases, and 8 bases lay outside the gene matches. The CDR3 totals 16 residues.